Shown below are 30 T cell receptor beta chains from a single sample sequenced in a study of T cell responses to AZD1222 COVID-19 vaccine. Profiling relied on immunoSEQ multiplex PCR, and the TCRdb table lists in-frame clones only, not all of them. Altogether over 110,000 clones are present, more than 85% being singletons, with the ten largest covering approximately 5.3%. The source material was peripheral blood, sampled on day 0 of AZD1222 vaccination. The source is an adult in good health.

The V call is TRBV5-1, the J call TRBJ2-7, with D perhaps matching TRBD1 (6 bases). Trimming took off 4 bases at V and 2 bases at J, with 22 bases between the two ends. The CDR3 runs 17 residues. Germline loops: CDR1 SGHRS, CDR2 YFSETQ. The CDR3 region is CASSPPGDRGGAYEQYF. Here the CDR3 DNA reads TGCGCCAGCAGCCCCCCGGGTGACAGAGGGGGAGCCTACGAGCAGTACTTC.

The V gene is TRBV7-2, the J gene TRBJ2-7, with 9 positions matching TRBD2. Germline CDR1 reads SGHTA; CDR2 reads FQGNSA. The length of the CDR3 is 14 residues. The junction had 9 bases not matched to a gene; V was cut back by 5 bases and J by 7 bases. The CDR3: CASSPGGSGREQYF. The CDR3 DNA reads TGTGCCAGCAGCCCAGGCGGTAGCGGGAGAGAGCAGTACTTC.

The rearrangement joins TRBV5-1 to TRBJ2-2; D is ambiguous. Per the germline V gene, CDR1 is SGHRS and CDR2 is YFSETQ. This CDR3 has 17 residues. Trimming left V 0 bases short and J 0 bases short, with 12 bases between. CDR3 in DNA: TGCGCCAGCAGCTTGGTCCCGGATACAGCGAACACCGGGGAGCTGTTTTTT. This translates into CASSLVPDTANTGELFF.

V usage is TRBV19 and J usage is TRBJ1-2, with D maybe TRBD1 (6 bases). V lost 1 base, J lost 7 bases, and 13 bases lay in between. CDR3 size: 14 residues. Germline CDR1 LNHDA, CDR2 SQIVND (reference sequence). CDR3 sequence (DNA): TGTGCCAGTAGTATAGGCGCCAGGGGAATTGGCTACACCTTC. Its translation: CASSIGARGIGYTF.

This chain connects TRBV7-2 to TRBJ2-4; D perhaps matches TRBD2 (6 bases). This CDR3 contains 12 residues. Trimming took 1 base from V and 11 from J, leaving 9 bases between them. Germline assignment: CDR1 SGHTA and CDR2 FQGNSA. CDR3 in amino acids: CASSLEQRVQYF. The DNA of the CDR3 is TGTGCCAGCAGCTTAGAACAGCGGGTTCAGTACTTC. Drawing the rest from reference TRBV7-2 and TRBJ2-4, the complete variable domain is GAGVSQSPSNKVTEKGKDVELRCDPISGHTALYWYRQSLGQGLEFLIYFQGNSAPDKSGLPSDRFSAERTGGSVSTLTIQRTQQEDSAVYLCASSLEQRVQYFGAGTRLSVL.

This clone was seen a handful of times. The chain recombines TRBV7-8 with TRBJ1-5; 8 bases are a match to TRBD1. V was clipped by 5 bases and J by 5 bases; unmatched bases: 8. Per germline, CDR1 SGHVS and CDR2 FQNEAQ. The CDR3 consists of 15 residues. CDR3 in DNA: TGTGCCAGCAGCGTCAGGGGGCGGGAAGATCAGCCCCAGCATTTT. This codes for CASSVRGREDQPQHF.

The chain recombines TRBV7-7 with TRBJ2-1; TRBD1 might be the D (5 bases). The germline gives CDR1 SSHAT, CDR2 FNYEAQ (reference sequence). The CDR3 has 17 residues. V lost 5 bases and J 4 bases, leaving 21 bases between the germline ends. The CDR3, as DNA: TGTGCCAGCAGCCCAGGGTCAGGTATTAGATCATACAATGAGCAGTTCTTC. It encodes CASSPGSGIRSYNEQFF.

The chain couples TRBV19 to TRBJ1-1; D unresolved. Germline V CDR1 and CDR2: LNHDA, SQIVND (reference sequence). This CDR3 comprises 16 residues. Trimming took 3 bases from V and 3 from J, leaving 17 bases between them. CDR3 region: CASSMVPRVLDTEAFF. In nucleotides, the CDR3 is TGTGCCAGTAGTATGGTGCCCCGGGTATTGGACACTGAAGCTTTCTTT. Full variable domain (remainder filled in from reference TRBV19 and TRBJ1-1): DGGITQSPKYLFRKEGQNVTLSCEQNLNHDAMYWYRQDPGQGLRLIYYSQIVNDFQKGDIAEGYSVSREKKESFPLTVTSAQKNPTAFYLCASSMVPRVLDTEAFFGQGTRLTVV.

This clone was detected a few times. CDR3 in DNA: TGCGCCAGCAGCGCGGGACAGGGGGTATGGGAAGCTTTCTTT. Translated, it gives CASSAGQGVWEAFF. V and J are TRBV5-1 and TRBJ1-1; TRBD1 agrees at 11 bases. In germline, CDR1 is SGHRS, CDR2 YFSETQ. This CDR3 contains 14 residues. After removal of 4 bases from V and 8 bases from J, the junction contained 7 bases not matched to a gene.

V is TRBV6-5 and J is TRBJ1-5; no firm D call. V lost 7 bases, J lost 9 bases, and 13 bases lay in between. Looked up from germline, CDR1 is MNHEY and CDR2 is SVGAGI. The length of the CDR3 is 12 residues. This CDR3 reads CASTGEGRPQHF. The DNA of the CDR3 is TGTGCCAGCACGGGAGAAGGACGGCCCCAGCATTTT.

This chain joins TRBV20-1 and TRBJ1-4; D is uncertain. CDR1 is DFQATT, CDR2 SNEGSKA, per germline (reference sequence). The CDR3 loop spans 13 amino acids. Trimming removed 3 bases from V and 8 bases from J, with 13 bases in between. The CDR3 DNA reads TGCAGTGCTAGTCTCGGGAGCAGGGAAAAACTGTTTTTT. Amino acids: CSASLGSREKLFF.

V and J are TRBV7-9 and TRBJ1-1; D not certain. Germline V lookup: CDR1 SEHNR, CDR2 FQNEAQ (reference sequence). The CDR3 runs 14 residues. The V end lost 4 bases, the J end lost 2 bases, and 11 bases lay between the germline ends. Here the CDR3 DNA reads TGTGCCAGCAGCTCGTGGGCAGCTAACACTGAAGCTTTCTTT. Residues: CASSSWAANTEAFF.

This chain joins TRBV3-1 (or the pseudogene TRBV3-2) and TRBJ2-1; D tentatively reads TRBD1 or TRBD2 (5 bases each). The CDR3 totals 14 residues. Trimming cost V 3 bases and J 9 bases, with 15 bases left between them. Germline CDR1 reads LGHDT; CDR2 reads YNNKEL (reference sequence). The CDR3, as DNA: TGTGCCAGCAGCCACGCAGGGTATGGGGGTGAGCAGTTCTTC. It yields the protein CASSHAGYGGEQFF.

The chain links TRBV28 to TRBJ2-7; either TRBD1 or TRBD2 may supply D (5 bases each). Germline CDR1 is MDHEN and CDR2 is SYDVKM. V was pared by 7 bases and J by 6 bases, with 16 bases between. This CDR3 contains 13 residues. CDR3: CASTPGPRLEQYF. The CDR3 DNA sequence: TGTGCCAGCACCCCGGGACCCAGGCTCGAGCAGTACTTC.

The chain carries TRBV12-5 and TRBJ2-7; TRBD2 agrees at 8 bases. CDR1 is LGHNT and CDR2 is FRNRAP in the germline V gene. This CDR3 has 14 residues. Trimming cost V 5 bases and J 3 bases; bases outside gene matches: 6. The CDR3 DNA sequence: TGTGCTAGTGGTCGGACTAGCAGATTCTACGAGCAGTACTTC. It is translated as CASGRTSRFYEQYF.

For the CDR3, the DNA is TGTGCCAGTACAGCGGGACATCGTTATGGCTACACCTTC. As protein: CASTAGHRYGYTF. The rearrangement joins TRBV19 to TRBJ1-2; weak D call: TRBD1 (6 bases). The CDR3 has 13 amino acids. The V gene lost 7 bases and the J gene lost 5 bases, with 14 bases spanning the gap. Germline values: CDR1 LNHDA, CDR2 SQIVND (reference sequence).

V gene TRBV6-5 combines with J gene TRBJ1-4; tentative D call: TRBD1 (5 bases). Germline V gene data show CDR1 as MNHEY and CDR2 as SVGAGI. The CDR3 has 14 residues. Deletions cut 0 bases from V and 8 bases from J, with 10 bases between. The chain's CDR3 is CASSYSDSGEKLFF. For the CDR3, the DNA is TGTGCCAGCAGTTACTCTGACAGCGGCGAAAAACTGTTTTTT.

The chain combines TRBV5-4 with TRBJ2-7; D possibly corresponds to TRBD2 (5 bases). The V end was cut by 4 bases, the J end by 6 bases, with 20 bases between. The germline V gene has CDR1 SGHNT and CDR2 YYREEE (reference sequence). The CDR3 is made up of 15 amino acids. This CDR3 is CASSGGPTGIGEQYF. CDR3 nucleotides: TGTGCCAGCAGCGGAGGACCGACCGGGATAGGCGAGCAGTACTTC.

V is TRBV6-2 or TRBV6-3 and J is TRBJ2-5; D is perhaps TRBD2 (6 bases). Germline CDR1 MNHEY, CDR2 SVGEGT. V gave up 4 bases and J gave up 1 base, with 13 bases separating them. The length of the CDR3 is 15 residues. The CDR3 nucleotides read TGTGCCAGCAGTTTTTCCCCCGGGGGCCAAGAGACCCAGTACTTC. Protein sequence: CASSFSPGGQETQYF.

This clone occurred a few times. The chain joins TRBV15 to TRBJ1-4; possible D gene TRBD1, 5 bases. This CDR3 region has 15 residues. The germline gives CDR1 LNHNV, CDR2 YYDKDF (reference sequence). Trimming stripped 3 bases from V and 6 bases from J, with 14 bases between. The CDR3 sequence is CATSRAPPGHEKLFF. DNA of the CDR3: TGTGCCACCAGCAGGGCACCCCCGGGGCATGAAAAACTGTTTTTT.

The rearrangement joins TRBV14 to TRBJ2-5; D call uncertain. This CDR3 spans 12 amino acids. V lost 2 bases and J 5 bases, leaving 6 bases between the germline ends. Germline CDR1 and CDR2: SGHDN and FVKESK. The CDR3 DNA is TGTGCCAGCAGCCAACACGGCGAGACCCAGTACTTC. Translated, it gives CASSQHGETQYF.

This clone was seen once. The CDR3 DNA follows: TGTGCCAGCAGCCAAGGCCCCCCCGGGTTGGCCCTCCACTTT. Translating gives CASSQGPPGLALHF. The V gene is TRBV14, the J gene TRBJ1-6; D gene ambiguous. The CDR3 runs to 14 residues. Trimming removed 1 base from V and 14 bases from J, with 15 bases in between. CDR1 is SGHDN, CDR2 FVKESK, per germline.

The rearrangement links TRBV4-3 to TRBJ2-7; possible D gene TRBD1, 5 bases. The germline V gene encodes CDR1 LGHNA and CDR2 YSLEER. V dropped 4 bases and J dropped 2 bases, with 15 bases sitting between them. This CDR3 comprises 15 residues. CDR3 nucleotide sequence: TGCGCCAGCAGCCTCCTCCCACAGGATACCTACGAGCAGTACTTC. Protein product: CASSLLPQDTYEQYF.

V usage is TRBV7-2 and J usage is TRBJ2-7; TRBD2 aligns across 9 bases. CDR3 length: 15 residues. V trimming: 1 base; J trimming: 6 bases; junction bases outside the gene matches: 7. Germline values: CDR1 SGHTA, CDR2 FQGNSA. The CDR3 region is CASSLGGGGAIEQYF. CDR3 DNA: TGTGCCAGCAGCTTAGGTGGCGGGGGGGCGATCGAGCAGTACTTC.

CDR3: CSGASGRYNEQFF. DNA of the CDR3: TGCAGCGGAGCGAGCGGGAGGTACAATGAGCAGTTCTTC. This sequence joins TRBV29-1 and TRBJ2-1, with TRBD2 identical over 9 bases. With 7 bases clipped from V and 4 bases from J, the junction kept 5 bases outside the gene matches. The germline V gene has CDR1 SQVTM and CDR2 ANQGSEA. There are 13 residues in the CDR3.

The chain joins TRBV27 to TRBJ1-2; 9 nucleotides agree with TRBD1. Germline-derived CDR1 and CDR2 are MNHEY and SMNVEV (reference sequence). The CDR3 has 13 amino acids. Trimming cost V 5 bases and J 7 bases; bases outside gene matches: 5. The CDR3 loop reads CASSPGTGLGYTF. CDR3 sequence (DNA): TGTGCCAGCAGTCCCGGGACAGGGCTTGGCTACACCTTC.

The chain joins TRBV11-2 to TRBJ2-2; D is unresolved. The CDR3 extends over 12 amino acids. Germline CDR1 and CDR2: SGHAT and FQNNGV. Trimming removed 3 bases from V and 6 bases from J, with 5 bases in between. The DNA for the CDR3 is TGTGCCAGCAGCTTTCGCCCCGGGGAGCTGTTTTTT. This sequence encodes CASSFRPGELFF.

The chain links TRBV5-1 to TRBJ2-2, with D perhaps TRBD1 (6 bases). Germline V gene data show CDR1 as SGHRS and CDR2 as YFSETQ. There are 14 residues in the CDR3. Deletions cut 7 bases from V and 2 bases from J, with 12 bases between. The CDR3 nucleotides read TGCGCCAGCGCCGGGACATCTAACACCGGGGAGCTGTTTTTT. It translates to CASAGTSNTGELFF.

The chain has TRBV4-1 and TRBJ1-2, with 8 bases that match TRBD1. The CDR3 consists of 15 residues. Germline-derived CDR1 and CDR2 are MGHRA and YSYEKL. V lost 1 base and J lost 8; bases outside the gene matches: 9. CDR3 nucleotides: TGCGCCAGCAGCCAAGTGGGACAGGAGAGACGGGGCTACACCTTC. Protein: CASSQVGQERRGYTF.

V is TRBV9 and J is TRBJ2-2, with D maybe TRBD2 (6 bases). The CDR3 covers 14 residues. Per germline, CDR1 SGDLS and CDR2 YYNGEE. The V end was cut by 2 bases, the J end by 3 bases, with 8 bases between. CDR3 coding DNA: TGTGCCAGCAGCGTTTGGGGGGACACCGGGGAGCTGTTTTTT. Residues: CASSVWGDTGELFF.